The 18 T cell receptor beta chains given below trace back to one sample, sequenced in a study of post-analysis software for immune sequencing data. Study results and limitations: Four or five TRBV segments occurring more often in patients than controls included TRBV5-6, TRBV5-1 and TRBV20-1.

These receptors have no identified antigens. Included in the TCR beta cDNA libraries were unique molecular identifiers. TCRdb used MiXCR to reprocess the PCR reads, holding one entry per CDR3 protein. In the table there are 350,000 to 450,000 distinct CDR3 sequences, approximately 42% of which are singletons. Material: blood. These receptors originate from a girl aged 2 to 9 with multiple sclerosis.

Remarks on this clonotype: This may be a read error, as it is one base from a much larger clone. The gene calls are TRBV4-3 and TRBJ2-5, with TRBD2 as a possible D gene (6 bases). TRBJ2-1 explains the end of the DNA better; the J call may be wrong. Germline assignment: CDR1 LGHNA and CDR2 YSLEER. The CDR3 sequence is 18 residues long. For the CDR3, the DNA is TGCGCCAGCAGCCAAGATCGTCATAGCGGCGGATTACAAGAGACCCAGTTCTTC. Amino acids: CASSQDRHSGGLQETQFF.

The CDR3 region has the DNA TGCAGTGCTAGCTTCACGACGAACACTGAAGCTTTCTTT. This gives the protein CSASFTTNTEAFF. The chain carries TRBV20-1 and TRBJ1-1; D is ambiguous. Looked up from germline, CDR1 is DFQATT and CDR2 is SNEGSKA (reference sequence). The ends were cut back, 3 bases at V and 1 base at J, with 9 bases in the middle. CDR3 length equals 13 residues.

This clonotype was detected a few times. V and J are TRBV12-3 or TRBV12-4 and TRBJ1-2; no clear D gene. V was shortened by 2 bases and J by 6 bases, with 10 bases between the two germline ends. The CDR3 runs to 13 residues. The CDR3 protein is CASSLIQSNGYTF. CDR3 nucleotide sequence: TGTGCCAGCAGTTTAATCCAGTCGAATGGCTACACCTTC.

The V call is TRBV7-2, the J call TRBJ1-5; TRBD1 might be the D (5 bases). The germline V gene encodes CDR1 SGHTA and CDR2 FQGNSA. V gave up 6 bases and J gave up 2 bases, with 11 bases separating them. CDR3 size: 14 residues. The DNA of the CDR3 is TGTGCCAGCAGTACAGGTCCTCGCAATCAGCCCCAGCATTTT. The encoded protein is CASSTGPRNQPQHF.

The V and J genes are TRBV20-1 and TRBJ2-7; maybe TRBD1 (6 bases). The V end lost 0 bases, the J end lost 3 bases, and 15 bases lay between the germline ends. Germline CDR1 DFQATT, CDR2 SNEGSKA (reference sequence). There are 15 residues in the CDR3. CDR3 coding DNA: TGCAGTGCTAGAGATCGGCGAACAGGGCACTACGAGCAGTACTTC. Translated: CSARDRRTGHYEQYF.

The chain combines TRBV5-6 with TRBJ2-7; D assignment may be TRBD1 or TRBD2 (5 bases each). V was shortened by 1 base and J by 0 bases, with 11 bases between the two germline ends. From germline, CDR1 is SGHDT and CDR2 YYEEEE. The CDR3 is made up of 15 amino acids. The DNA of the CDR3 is TGTGCCAGCAGCTTGTTCGGGACCGCCTCCTACGAGCAGTACTTC. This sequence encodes CASSLFGTASYEQYF.

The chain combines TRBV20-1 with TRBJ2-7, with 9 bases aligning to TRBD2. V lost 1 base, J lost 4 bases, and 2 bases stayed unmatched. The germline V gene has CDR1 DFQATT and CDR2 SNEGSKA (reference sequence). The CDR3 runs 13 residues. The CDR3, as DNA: TGCAGTGCTAGAGTTAGCGGGAGTTACGAGCAGTACTTC. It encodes CSARVSGSYEQYF.

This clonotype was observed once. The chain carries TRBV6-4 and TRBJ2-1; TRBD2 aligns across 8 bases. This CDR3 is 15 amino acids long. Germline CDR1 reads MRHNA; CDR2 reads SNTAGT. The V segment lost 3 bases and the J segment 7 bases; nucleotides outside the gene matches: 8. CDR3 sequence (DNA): TGTGCCAGCAGTGAGCAGAGCGGGGGAAGTAATGAGCAGTTCTTC. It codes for CASSEQSGGSNEQFF.

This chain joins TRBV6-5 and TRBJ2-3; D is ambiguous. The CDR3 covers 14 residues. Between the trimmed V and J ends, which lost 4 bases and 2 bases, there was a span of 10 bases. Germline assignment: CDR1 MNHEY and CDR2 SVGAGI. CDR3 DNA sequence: TGTGCCAGCAGTTCGAGTGCTACCACAGATACGCAGTATTTT. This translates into CASSSSATTDTQYF.

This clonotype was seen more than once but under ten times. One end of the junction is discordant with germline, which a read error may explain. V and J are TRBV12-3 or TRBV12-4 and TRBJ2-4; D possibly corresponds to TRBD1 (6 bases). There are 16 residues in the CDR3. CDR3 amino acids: CASSSIRDTHKSIQYF. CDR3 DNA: TGTGCCAGCAGTTCCATACGGGACACCCACAAAAGCATTCAGTACTTC.

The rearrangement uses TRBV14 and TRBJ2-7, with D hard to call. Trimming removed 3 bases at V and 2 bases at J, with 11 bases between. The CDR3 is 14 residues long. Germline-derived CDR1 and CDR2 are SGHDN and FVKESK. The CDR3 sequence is CASSQRLNTYEQYF. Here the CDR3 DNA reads TGTGCCAGCAGCCAGCGACTTAATACCTACGAGCAGTACTTC.

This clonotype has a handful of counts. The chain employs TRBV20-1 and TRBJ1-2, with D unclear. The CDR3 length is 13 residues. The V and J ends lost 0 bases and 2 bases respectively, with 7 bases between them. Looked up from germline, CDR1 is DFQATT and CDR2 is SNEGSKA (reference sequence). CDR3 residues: CSARDWKNYGYTF. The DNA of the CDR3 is TGCAGTGCTAGAGATTGGAAAAACTATGGCTACACCTTC.

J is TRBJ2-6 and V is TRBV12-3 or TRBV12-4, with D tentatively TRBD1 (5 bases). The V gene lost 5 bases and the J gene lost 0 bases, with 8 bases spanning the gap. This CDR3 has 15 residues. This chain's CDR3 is CASSRQSSGANVLTF. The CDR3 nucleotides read TGTGCCAGCAGTCGACAGAGCTCTGGGGCCAACGTCCTGACTTTC.

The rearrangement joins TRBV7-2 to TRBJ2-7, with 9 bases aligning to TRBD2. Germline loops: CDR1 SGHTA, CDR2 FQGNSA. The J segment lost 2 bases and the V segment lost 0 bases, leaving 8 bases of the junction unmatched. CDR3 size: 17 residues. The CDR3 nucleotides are TGTGCCAGCAGCTTAGCGGCTAGCGGGGTATCTGCCTACGAGCAGTACTTC. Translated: CASSLAASGVSAYEQYF.

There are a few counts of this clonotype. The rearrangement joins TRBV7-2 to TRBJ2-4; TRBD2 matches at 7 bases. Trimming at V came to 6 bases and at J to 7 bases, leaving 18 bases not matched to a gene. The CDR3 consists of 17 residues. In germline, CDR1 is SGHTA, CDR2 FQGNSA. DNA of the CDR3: TGTGCCAGCAGTCTTAATCCTAGCGGACCACCGACCAACATTCAGTACTTC. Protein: CASSLNPSGPPTNIQYF.

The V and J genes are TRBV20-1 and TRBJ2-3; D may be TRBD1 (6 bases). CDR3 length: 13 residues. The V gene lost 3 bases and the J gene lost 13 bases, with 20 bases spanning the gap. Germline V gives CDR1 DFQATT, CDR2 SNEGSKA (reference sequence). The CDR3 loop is CSARLRGGHRKYF. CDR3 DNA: TGCAGTGCTAGGTTACGAGGGGGACATAGGAAGTATTTT.

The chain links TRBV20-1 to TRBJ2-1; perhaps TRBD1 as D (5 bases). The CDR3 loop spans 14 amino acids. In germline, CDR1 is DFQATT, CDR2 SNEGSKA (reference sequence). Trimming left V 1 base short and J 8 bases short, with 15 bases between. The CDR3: CSARGVSGFDEQFF. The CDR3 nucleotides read TGCAGTGCTAGAGGGGTTTCAGGGTTCGATGAGCAGTTCTTC.

Written as DNA, the CDR3 is TGCAGTGCTAAAACGGGACAGGGGAACTACGAGCAGTACTTC. Translated, it gives CSAKTGQGNYEQYF. The rearrangement links TRBV20-1 to TRBJ2-5; 10 bases match TRBD1. The last part of the DNA fits TRBJ2-7 better; the J call may be wrong. In germline, CDR1 is DFQATT, CDR2 SNEGSKA (reference sequence). CDR3 length: 14 amino acids.